The 22 T cell receptor beta chains presented below share a single source sample, sequenced in a study of shared clonotypes between healthy human individuals. TCRdb's table, derived via immunoSEQ multiplex PCR, lists solely in-frame clones and lacks some. The sample holds around 2.3 million clones, almost 96% seen once. The specimen sequenced was naive CD4+ T cells sorted from blood. Subset given: CD45RA+ positively selected. All receptors derive from a man younger than 35 in good health.

The chain is built from TRBV28 and TRBJ1-5; the match to TRBD1 covers 8 bases. The CDR3 sequence is 15 residues long. CDR1 MDHEN and CDR2 SYDVKM come from the germline V gene. V trimming: 8 bases; J trimming: 3 bases; junction bases outside the gene matches: 9. The CDR3, as DNA: TGTGCCAGCGGCGGACAGGGAGGGATCAATCAGCCCCAGCATTTT. This encodes CASGGQGGINQPQHF.

The V gene is TRBV11-2, the J gene TRBJ2-1, with D perhaps assigned TRBD1 or TRBD2 (6 bases each). Deletions cut 1 base from V and 3 bases from J, with 10 bases between. CDR1 is SGHAT, CDR2 FQNNGV, per germline. This CDR3 comprises 15 residues. The chain's CDR3 is CASSLAGANYNEQFF. CDR3 bases: TGTGCCAGCAGCTTAGCGGGGGCGAACTACAATGAGCAGTTCTTC.

The rearrangement links TRBV10-1 to TRBJ2-1; TRBD2 agrees at 11 bases. CDR3 length: 15 residues. CDR1 is WNHNN and CDR2 is SYGVQD in the germline V gene (reference sequence). V was pared by 0 bases and J by 7 bases, with 2 bases of the junction left unmatched. In DNA, the CDR3 is TGCGCCAGCAGTGAGTCGGCTAGCGGGAGGAATGAGCAGTTCTTC. This translates into CASSESASGRNEQFF.

This chain joins TRBV6-1 and TRBJ2-7; TRBD2 matches 11 bases. In germline, CDR1 is MNHNS, CDR2 SASEGT. The ends lost 0 bases at V and 0 bases at J; junction bases unmatched: 7. CDR3 length: 18 amino acids. This CDR3 reads CASSEARGLAEGSYEQYF. In DNA, the CDR3 is TGTGCCAGCAGTGAAGCGCGGGGACTAGCGGAGGGCTCCTACGAGCAGTACTTC.

The chain uses TRBV18 and TRBJ1-4; D gene ambiguous. The length of the CDR3 is 15 residues. Germline CDR1 and CDR2: KGHSH and LQKENI. With 3 bases removed from V and 6 bases from J, the gap between germline ends came to 14 bases. The chain's CDR3 is CASSPGRRPDEKLFF. CDR3 nucleotide sequence: TGTGCCAGCTCACCCGGCAGGAGGCCGGATGAAAAACTGTTTTTT. Full variable domain (missing parts from reference TRBV18 and TRBJ1-4): NAGVMQNPRHLVRRRGQEARLRCSPMKGHSHVYWYRQLPEEGLKFMVYLQKENIIDESGMPKERFSAEFPKEGPSILRIQQVVRGDSAAYFCASSPGRRPDEKLFFGSGTQLSVL.

The chain uses TRBV11-2 and TRBJ1-3; D remains unclear. The V gene lost 0 bases and the J gene lost 3 bases, with 3 bases spanning the gap. This CDR3 comprises 13 residues. CDR1 is SGHAT and CDR2 is FQNNGV in the germline V gene. Here the CDR3 reads CASSLDFGNTIYF. CDR3 nucleotide sequence: TGTGCCAGCAGCTTAGATTTTGGAAACACCATATATTTT.

The chain has TRBV29-1 and TRBJ1-4, with a possible D match to TRBD1 (6 bases). This CDR3 comprises 16 residues. V was trimmed by 3 bases and J by 0 bases, leaving 14 bases between them. Germline values: CDR1 SQVTM, CDR2 ANQGSEA. Here the CDR3 reads CSVDGGGLATNEKLFF. In DNA, the CDR3 is TGCAGCGTTGATGGGGGCGGATTGGCAACTAATGAAAAACTGTTTTTT.

This chain connects TRBV5-1 to TRBJ2-2; 7 bases map to TRBD2. Germline V gene sequence: CDR1 SGHRS, CDR2 YFSETQ. The CDR3 spans 16 residues. V lost 4 bases to trimming and J lost 1 base; unmatched junction nucleotides: 7. DNA for the CDR3: TGCGCCAGCAGCCCTTCAGCGGGACTGAACACCGGGGAGCTGTTTTTT. This translates into CASSPSAGLNTGELFF.

Points on this clone: In the same sample, other DNA sequences code for this CDR3. The rearrangement links TRBV2 to TRBJ2-5; D call uncertain. V dropped 5 bases and J dropped 5 bases, with 12 bases sitting between them. This CDR3 is 13 amino acids long. Germline loops: CDR1 SNHLY, CDR2 FYNNEI. The CDR3 DNA is TGTGCCAGCAGTAAGGGTCTGCGGGAGACCCAGTACTTC. This translates into CASSKGLRETQYF.

The J gene is TRBJ1-2, the V gene TRBV11-3; 7 bases agree with TRBD1. CDR1 is SGHNT and CDR2 is YENEEA in the germline V gene. V lost 1 base to trimming and J lost 4 bases; unmatched junction nucleotides: 12. The CDR3 sequence is 17 residues long. CDR3 sequence (DNA): TGTGCCAGCAGCTTAGTGGACAGGCAAAACAGGTCCTATGGCTACACCTTC. This sequence encodes CASSLVDRQNRSYGYTF.

This clone was picked up a small number of times. Distinct nucleotide sequences in the sample also encode this CDR3. This chain connects TRBV7-9 to TRBJ1-6; D is uncertain. The V gene's germline CDR1 is SEHNR and CDR2 FQNEAQ (reference sequence). V lost 1 base and J 7 bases, leaving 5 bases between the germline ends. The CDR3 is 13 residues long. DNA for the CDR3: TGTGCCAGCAGCTTAGATGGAAATTCACCCCTCCACTTT. This codes for CASSLDGNSPLHF.

To note about this clone: At the DNA level, this CDR3 is encoded by other sequences in the same sample as well. V gene TRBV10-3 combines with J gene TRBJ2-5; D uncertain. The CDR3 length is 11 residues. CDR1 ENHRY and CDR2 SYGVKD come from the germline V gene. V lost 3 bases to trimming and J lost 4 bases, with 3 bases between them. The CDR3 sequence: CAISELETQYF. In nucleotides, the CDR3 is TGTGCCATCAGTGAATTAGAGACCCAGTACTTC.

V and J are TRBV4-1 and TRBJ2-5; D unclear. This CDR3 comprises 14 residues. The V end was cut by 0 bases, the J end by 4 bases, with 9 bases between. In germline, CDR1 is MGHRA, CDR2 YSYEKL. The CDR3 is CASSQDRARETQYF. The CDR3 DNA is TGCGCCAGCAGCCAAGATCGGGCGCGAGAGACCCAGTACTTC.

The J gene is TRBJ2-2, the V gene TRBV10-3, with 10 nucleotides matching TRBD1. V dropped 0 bases and J dropped 7; count of bases not matched to a gene: 8. This CDR3 has 17 residues. Germline V lookup: CDR1 ENHRY, CDR2 SYGVKD. The CDR3 bases are TGTGCCATCAGTGAGTCGTCCCGGGACAGGGGTTTCGGGGAGCTGTTTTTT. Translated: CAISESSRDRGFGELFF.

The V and J genes are TRBV6-6 and TRBJ1-5, with unresolved D. CDR1 and CDR2 (germline): MNHNY, SVGAGI (reference sequence). The V gene lost 6 bases and the J gene lost 4 bases, with 7 bases spanning the gap. This CDR3 spans 12 amino acids. The CDR3, as DNA: TGTGCCAGCAGGCCCCCGAATCAGCCCCAGCATTTT. This encodes CASRPPNQPQHF.

The chain links TRBV19 to TRBJ1-5; D remains unclear. The CDR3 runs 14 residues. V was shortened by 1 base and J by 5 bases, with 9 bases between the two germline ends. Germline loops: CDR1 LNHDA, CDR2 SQIVND (reference sequence). The CDR3, as DNA: TGTGCCAGTAGTATAGTTGGTTTTGATCAGCCCCAGCATTTT. This translates into CASSIVGFDQPQHF. Drawing the rest from reference TRBV19 and TRBJ1-5, the complete variable domain is DGGITQSPKYLFRKEGQNVTLSCEQNLNHDAMYWYRQDPGQGLRLIYYSQIVNDFQKGDIAEGYSVSREKKESFPLTVTSAQKNPTAFYLCASSIVGFDQPQHFGDGTRLSIL.

This clone showed up just once. The chain joins TRBV15 to TRBJ2-2; D remains ambiguous. This CDR3 comprises 14 residues. Germline V gives CDR1 LNHNV, CDR2 YYDKDF (reference sequence). V shed 2 bases and J shed 1 base, with 5 bases lying between them. The CDR3 DNA sequence: TGTGCCACCAGCAGACCAGAGAACACCGGGGAGCTGTTTTTT. Translated: CATSRPENTGELFF.

The rearrangement joins TRBV6-5 to TRBJ1-6, with 9 nucleotides matching TRBD1. The V gene's germline CDR1 is MNHEY and CDR2 SVGAGI. V trimming: 4 bases; J trimming: 4 bases; junction bases outside the gene matches: 2. This CDR3 has 15 amino acids. CDR3 sequence: CASSFGTGYNSPLHF. The CDR3 nucleotides read TGTGCCAGCAGTTTTGGGACAGGGTATAATTCACCCCTCCACTTT.

This chain connects TRBV30 to TRBJ1-6, with D perhaps TRBD1 (5 bases). Trimming stripped 4 bases from V and 5 bases from J, with 18 bases between. CDR3 size: 16 residues. Germline-derived CDR1 and CDR2 are GTSNPN and SVGIG (reference sequence). CDR3 DNA: TGTGCCTGGACAAAACCCCGGGGCAGTAATAATTCACCCCTCCACTTT. Protein: CAWTKPRGSNNSPLHF.

About this clone: A junction boundary mismatches the germline segment, possibly from a read error. This sample includes further DNA sequences coding for the same CDR3. The genes are TRBV7-2 and TRBJ2-7; no clear D. CDR1 and CDR2 from the germline V gene are SGHTA and FQGNSA. The CDR3 is 11 amino acids. This CDR3 is CASSLSSEQYF. The CDR3 DNA is TGTGCCAGCAGCTTATCCTCCGAGCAGTACTTC.

The chain carries TRBV29-1 and TRBJ2-1; TRBD1 matches at 8 bases. The CDR3 is 16 amino acids. In germline, CDR1 is SQVTM, CDR2 ANQGSEA. The trim removed 7 bases at V and 2 bases at J, leaving 13 bases unmatched. The DNA for the CDR3 is TGCAGCGCCAATTCCGATTTGGGACAGGCCTACAATGAGCAGTTCTTC. This gives the protein CSANSDLGQAYNEQFF.

There are a few counts of this clone. Other DNA sequences within the sample encode an identical CDR3. J is TRBJ1-5 and V is TRBV2; no clear D. The length of the CDR3 is 13 residues. Looked up from germline, CDR1 is SNHLY and CDR2 is FYNNEI. Trimming took 3 bases from V and 4 from J, leaving 7 bases between them. The CDR3 reads CASSESGNQPQHF. The CDR3 DNA follows: TGTGCCAGCAGTGAGTCCGGGAATCAGCCCCAGCATTTT.